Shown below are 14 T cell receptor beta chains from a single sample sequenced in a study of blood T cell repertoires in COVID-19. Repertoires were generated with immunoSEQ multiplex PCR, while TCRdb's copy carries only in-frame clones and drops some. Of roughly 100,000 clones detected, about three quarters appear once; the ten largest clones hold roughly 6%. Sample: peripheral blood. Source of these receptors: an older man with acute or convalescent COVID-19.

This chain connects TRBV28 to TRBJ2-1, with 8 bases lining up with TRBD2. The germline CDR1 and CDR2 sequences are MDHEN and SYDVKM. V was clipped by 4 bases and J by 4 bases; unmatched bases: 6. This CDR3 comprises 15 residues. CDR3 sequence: CASSSPGGGYNEQFF. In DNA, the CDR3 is TGTGCCAGCAGTTCGCCGGGGGGGGGATACAATGAGCAGTTCTTC.

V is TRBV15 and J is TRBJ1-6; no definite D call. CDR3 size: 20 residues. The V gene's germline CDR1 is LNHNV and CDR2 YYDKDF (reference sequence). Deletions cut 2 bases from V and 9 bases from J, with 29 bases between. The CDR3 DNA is TGTGCCACCAGCAGACGATGGGCAGGCTCGAGTTCGACCAATAGTTCACCCCTCCACTTT. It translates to CATSRRWAGSSSTNSSPLHF.

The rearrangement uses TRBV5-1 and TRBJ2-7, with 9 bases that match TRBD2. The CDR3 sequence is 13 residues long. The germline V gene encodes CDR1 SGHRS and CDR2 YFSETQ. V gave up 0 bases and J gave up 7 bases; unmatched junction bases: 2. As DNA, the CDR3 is TGCGCCAGCAGCTTGGGTACTAGCGGGGAGCAGTACTTC. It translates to CASSLGTSGEQYF.

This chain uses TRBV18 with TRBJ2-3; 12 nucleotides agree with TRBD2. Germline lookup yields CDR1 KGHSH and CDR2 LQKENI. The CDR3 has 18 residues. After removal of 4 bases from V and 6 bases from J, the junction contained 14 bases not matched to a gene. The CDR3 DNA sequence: TGTGCCAGCTCACGAAACGCCCCCTCTAGCGGGAGGGCCGATACGCAGTATTTT. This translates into CASSRNAPSSGRADTQYF.

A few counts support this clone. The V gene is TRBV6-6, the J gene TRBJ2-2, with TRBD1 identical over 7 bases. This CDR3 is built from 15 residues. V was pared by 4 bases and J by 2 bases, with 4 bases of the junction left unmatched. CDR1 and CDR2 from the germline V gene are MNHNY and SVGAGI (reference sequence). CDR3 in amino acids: CASSFQGVNTGELFF. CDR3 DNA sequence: TGTGCCAGCAGTTTTCAGGGGGTTAACACCGGGGAGCTGTTTTTT.

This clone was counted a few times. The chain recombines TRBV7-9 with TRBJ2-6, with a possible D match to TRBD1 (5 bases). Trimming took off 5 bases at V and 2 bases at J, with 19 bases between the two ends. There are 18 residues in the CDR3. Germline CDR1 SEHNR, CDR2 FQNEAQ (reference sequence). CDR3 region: CASSREARVFTGANVLTF. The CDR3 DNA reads TGTGCCAGCAGCCGAGAAGCCAGGGTATTCACTGGGGCCAACGTCCTGACTTTC.

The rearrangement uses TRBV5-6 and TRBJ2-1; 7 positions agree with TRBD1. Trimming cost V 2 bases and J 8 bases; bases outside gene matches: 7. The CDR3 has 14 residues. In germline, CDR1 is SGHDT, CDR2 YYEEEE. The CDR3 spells CASSFDRAVDEQFF. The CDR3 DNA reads TGTGCCAGCAGCTTTGACAGGGCTGTCGATGAGCAGTTCTTC.

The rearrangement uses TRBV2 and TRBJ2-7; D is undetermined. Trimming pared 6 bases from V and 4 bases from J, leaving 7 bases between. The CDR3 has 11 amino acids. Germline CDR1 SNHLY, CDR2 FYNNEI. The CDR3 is CASSPGYEQYF. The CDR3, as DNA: TGTGCCAGCAGCCCCGGGTACGAGCAGTACTTC. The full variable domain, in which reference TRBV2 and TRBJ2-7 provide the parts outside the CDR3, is EPEVTQTPSHQVTQMGQEVILRCVPISNHLYFYWYRQILGQKVEFLVSFYNNEISEKSEIFDDQFSVERPDGSNFTLKIRSTKLEDSAMYFCASSPGYEQYFGPGTRLTVT.

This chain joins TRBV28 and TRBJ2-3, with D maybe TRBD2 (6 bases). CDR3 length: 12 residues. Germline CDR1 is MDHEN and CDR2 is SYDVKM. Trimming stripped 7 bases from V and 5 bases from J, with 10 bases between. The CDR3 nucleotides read TGTGCCAGCACCTTGGGACTAGATACGCAGTATTTT. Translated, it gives CASTLGLDTQYF.

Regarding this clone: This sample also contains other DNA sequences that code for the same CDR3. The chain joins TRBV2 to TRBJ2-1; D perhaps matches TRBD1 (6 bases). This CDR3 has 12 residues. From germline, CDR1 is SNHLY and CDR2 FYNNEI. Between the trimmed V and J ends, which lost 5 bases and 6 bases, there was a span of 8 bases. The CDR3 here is CASSPQGNEQFF. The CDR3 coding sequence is TGTGCCAGCAGTCCACAGGGCAATGAGCAGTTCTTC.

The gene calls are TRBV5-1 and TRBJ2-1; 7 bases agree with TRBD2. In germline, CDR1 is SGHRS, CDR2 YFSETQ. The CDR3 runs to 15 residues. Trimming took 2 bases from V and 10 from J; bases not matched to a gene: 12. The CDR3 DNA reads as TGCGCCAGCAGCTTAAACGAGGGAGGGCCACGAGAGCAGTTCTTC. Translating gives CASSLNEGGPREQFF.

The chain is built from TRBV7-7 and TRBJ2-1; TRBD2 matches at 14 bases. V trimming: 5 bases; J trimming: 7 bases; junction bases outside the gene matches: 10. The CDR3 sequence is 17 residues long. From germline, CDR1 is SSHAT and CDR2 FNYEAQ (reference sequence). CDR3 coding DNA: TGTGCCAGCAGCCGACCCCCGGGACTAGCGGGAGAAAATGAGCAGTTCTTC. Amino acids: CASSRPPGLAGENEQFF. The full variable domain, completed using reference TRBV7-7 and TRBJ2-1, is GAGVSQSPRYKVTKRGQDVTLRCDPISSHATLYWYQQALGQGPEFLTYFNYEAQPDKSGLPSDRFSAERPEGSISTLTIQRTEQRDSAMYRCASSRPPGLAGENEQFFGPGTRLTVL.

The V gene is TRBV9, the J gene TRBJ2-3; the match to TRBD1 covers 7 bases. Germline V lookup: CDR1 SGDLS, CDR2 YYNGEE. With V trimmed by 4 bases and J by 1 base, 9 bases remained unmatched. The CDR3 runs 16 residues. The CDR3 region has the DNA TGTGCCAGCAGCCCCCTAGGACAGGCCCGCACAGATACGCAGTATTTT. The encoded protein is CASSPLGQARTDTQYF.

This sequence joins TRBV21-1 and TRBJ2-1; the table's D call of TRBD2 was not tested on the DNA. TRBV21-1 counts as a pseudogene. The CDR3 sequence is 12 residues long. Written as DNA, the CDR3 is TGTGCCAGAGGACTAGAGGGCCATGAGCAGTTCTTC. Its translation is CARGLEGHEQFF.